The 28 T cell receptor beta chains in this list originate from one sample, sequenced in a study of human T cells and chemical hapten exposure (dated by TCRdb to 2020 to 2022). Explained via the paper, the time point label denotes: patch test 2, 6 weeks after DPC sensitization. The meaning of the sample's treatment or condition label: therapeutic diphenylcyclopropenone sensitization with weekly scalp DPC. Library preparation used RACE. The sequencer was a NextSeq 500. The public sequencing data were trimmed at Q25 with fastp and processed into clonotypes with MiXCR by TCRdb, which kept only in-frame beta chains. Entries that share a CDR3 protein sequence are merged under the most common genes and DNA. This sample is represented by about 350,000 distinct CDR3 sequences; about 6% of them were singletons. The ten top clones hold about 5% of the sample. The sample consisted of whole blood, taken in connection with sensitization to the hapten diphenylcyclopropenone (DPC). The receptors stem from a young woman with alopecia areata. Some clones in this sample may be carry-over from other donors' samples.

The chain couples TRBV7-9 to TRBJ2-4; the D is unclear. The CDR3 consists of 14 residues. Germline assignment: CDR1 SEHNR and CDR2 FQNEAQ (reference sequence). The V and J ends lost 3 bases and 4 bases respectively, with 10 bases between them. CDR3: CASSFPGRKNIQYF. The DNA for the CDR3 is TGTGCCAGCAGCTTTCCGGGCAGGAAAAACATTCAGTACTTC.

This chain uses TRBV20-1 with TRBJ1-4; perhaps TRBD1 as D (6 bases). The V and J ends lost 2 bases and 7 bases respectively, with 14 bases between them. The CDR3 consists of 14 residues. CDR1 and CDR2 (germline): DFQATT, SNEGSKA (reference sequence). The CDR3 is CSARKAGEFEKLFF. In nucleotides, the CDR3 is TGCAGTGCTAGAAAGGCAGGGGAGTTTGAAAAACTGTTTTTT.

This clonotype was counted many times. The rearrangement uses TRBV4-3 and TRBJ1-4; 7 bases line up with TRBD1. The V gene's germline CDR1 is LGHNA and CDR2 YSLEER. V gave up 4 bases and J gave up 3 bases; unmatched junction bases: 8. The CDR3 sequence is 16 residues long. The CDR3 region is CASSRITGVANEKLFF. The CDR3 DNA sequence: TGCGCCAGCAGCCGGATTACAGGGGTTGCTAATGAAAAACTGTTTTTT.

The sample holds many counts of this clonotype. The chain carries TRBV7-2 and TRBJ2-2, with no clear D. Germline CDR1 SGHTA, CDR2 FQGNSA. This CDR3 comprises 13 residues. V lost 1 base and J lost 6, with 6 bases in between. CDR3 protein: CASSLDWSGELFF. The CDR3 DNA follows: TGTGCCAGCAGCTTAGATTGGTCCGGGGAGCTGTTTTTT.

This clonotype was counted many times. The CDR3 is CASSAFPREHSPLHF. The CDR3 nucleotides are TGTGCCAGCAGCGCCTTTCCCAGGGAGCATTCACCCCTCCACTTT. The chain joins TRBV9 to TRBJ1-6; TRBD1 might be the D (5 bases). The germline V gene encodes CDR1 SGDLS and CDR2 YYNGEE. Trimming left V 3 bases short and J 8 bases short, with 15 bases between. The CDR3 spans 15 residues.

The sample holds a few counts of this clonotype. The gene calls are TRBV4-1 and TRBJ2-5, with 11 bases identical to TRBD1. Trimming removed 5 bases from V and 1 base from J; junction bases left unmatched: 3. This CDR3 spans 15 amino acids. Germline V gene data show CDR1 as MGHRA and CDR2 as YSYEKL. CDR3 sequence: CASSTGTGGQETQYF. The DNA of the CDR3 is TGCGCCAGCAGCACCGGGACAGGGGGCCAAGAGACCCAGTACTTC.

This clonotype appeared many times. This rearrangement joins TRBV20-1 to TRBJ1-2; D is ambiguous. The ends were cut back, 0 bases at V and 8 bases at J, with 22 bases in the middle. The CDR3 sequence is 16 residues long. CDR1 and CDR2 from the germline V gene are DFQATT and SNEGSKA (reference sequence). Written as DNA, the CDR3 is TGCAGTGCTAGAGACCCACCCTTCTCATCCCCCGAGGGCTACACCTTC. This sequence encodes CSARDPPFSSPEGYTF.

This clonotype was observed at least ten times. The chain's CDR3 is CASTSGDRYNEQFF. The CDR3 nucleotides are TGTGCCAGCACCTCAGGGGACAGGTACAATGAGCAGTTCTTC. The chain couples TRBV28 to TRBJ2-1; 8 bases are a match to TRBD1. Germline V CDR1 and CDR2: MDHEN, SYDVKM. This CDR3 is built from 14 residues. Losses at the gene ends were 7 bases for V and 4 bases for J; bases not matched to a gene: 6.

This clonotype was observed at least ten times. In DNA, the CDR3 is TGCAGCGTTGGACAGACGGATCAGCCCCAGCATTTT. Translation: CSVGQTDQPQHF. The chain is built from TRBV29-1 and TRBJ1-5; maybe TRBD1 (5 bases). The germline gives CDR1 SQVTM, CDR2 ANQGSEA. V gave up 4 bases and J gave up 5 bases, with 9 bases separating them. This CDR3 contains 12 residues.

Many counts were recorded for this clonotype. The V and J genes are TRBV12-3 or TRBV12-4 and TRBJ2-3, with a weak D call TRBD2 (7 bases). V was clipped by 5 bases and J by 6 bases, with 21 bases between them. The CDR3 length is 16 residues. DNA for the CDR3: TGTGCCAGCAGTCCCCATTATCGGGGGGCAGCTGATACGCAGTATTTT. Its protein is CASSPHYRGAADTQYF.

This chain joins TRBV5-1 and TRBJ1-2; 8 bases match TRBD1. The length of the CDR3 is 14 residues. The germline gives CDR1 SGHRS, CDR2 YFSETQ. With 2 bases clipped from V and 6 bases from J, the junction kept 6 bases outside the gene matches. CDR3 sequence: CASSFRTGRDGYTF. CDR3 sequence (DNA): TGCGCCAGCAGCTTTAGGACAGGGCGGGATGGCTACACCTTC.

J is TRBJ2-3 and V is TRBV7-2; TRBD2 is a possible D gene (7 bases). This CDR3 region has 15 residues. Germline V gives CDR1 SGHTA, CDR2 FQGNSA. Trimming took 6 bases from V and 3 from J, leaving 16 bases between them. The CDR3 DNA is TGTGCCAGCAGACCACCCGGGGGGCGAACAGATACGCAGTATTTT. Translating it yields CASRPPGGRTDTQYF.

This clonotype was seen repeatedly, ten times or more. The V call is TRBV12-3 or TRBV12-4, the J call TRBJ2-2, with D possibly matching TRBD1 (5 bases). CDR3 length: 13 residues. Trimming stripped 5 bases from V and 6 bases from J, with 10 bases between. The CDR3 DNA reads TGTGCCAGCAGTGTCATGGGGCCCGGGGAGCTGTTTTTT. Residues: CASSVMGPGELFF.

This chain uses TRBV28 with TRBJ1-4, with D perhaps matching TRBD1 (6 bases). The V end was cut by 5 bases, the J end by 4 bases, with 14 bases between. Germline V lookup: CDR1 MDHEN, CDR2 SYDVKM. The CDR3 spans 15 residues. The chain's CDR3 is CASSPPDSFNEKLFF. In nucleotides, the CDR3 is TGTGCCAGCAGTCCCCCGGACAGCTTTAATGAAAAACTGTTTTTT. Combining the CDR3 with reference TRBV28 and TRBJ1-4 gives the whole variable domain DVKVTQSSRYLVKRTGEKVFLECVQDMDHENMFWYRQDPGLGLRLIYFSYDVKMKEKGDIPEGYSVSREKKERFSLILESASTNQTSMYLCASSPPDSFNEKLFFGSGTQLSVL.

This clonotype was recorded at least ten times. The chain links TRBV6-5 to TRBJ2-7, with D maybe TRBD1 (5 bases). Per germline, CDR1 MNHEY and CDR2 SVGAGI. Trimming shortened V by 0 bases and J by 6 bases, and 9 bases separated the two germline ends. The CDR3 runs 13 residues. The CDR3 bases are TGTGCCAGCAGTTACTCGGGTAGGGGCGAGCAGTACTTC. Encoded protein: CASSYSGRGEQYF.

V and J are TRBV4-3 and TRBJ2-1, with D perhaps matching TRBD2 (6 bases). This CDR3 is built from 17 residues. Per germline, CDR1 LGHNA and CDR2 YSLEER. Deletions cut 1 base from V and 4 bases from J, with 17 bases between. The CDR3 spells CASSQVLGGSFYNEQFF. CDR3 bases: TGCGCCAGCAGCCAAGTACTGGGGGGAAGCTTTTACAATGAGCAGTTCTTC.

This clonotype showed up many times. The chain combines TRBV29-1 with TRBJ1-2; 11 nucleotides align to TRBD1. The CDR3 loop spans 15 amino acids. CDR1 is SQVTM, CDR2 ANQGSEA, per germline. V lost 2 bases and J lost 6; bases outside the gene matches: 8. CDR3 sequence (DNA): TGCAGCGTTGAAAACCGGACAGGGGGCGCGAATGGCTACACCTTC. This codes for CSVENRTGGANGYTF.

The chain carries TRBV5-1 and TRBJ1-5, with D perhaps matching TRBD1 (6 bases). The CDR3 contains 14 residues. Germline-derived CDR1 and CDR2 are SGHRS and YFSETQ. The ends were cut back, 4 bases at V and 7 bases at J, with 15 bases in the middle. The CDR3 nucleotides are TGCGCCAGCAGCCCTGGCGAGGGGGGACAGCCCCAGCATTTT. The encoded protein is CASSPGEGGQPQHF.

V is TRBV12-3 or TRBV12-4 and J is TRBJ2-1, with TRBD1 matching 7 bases. J lost 7 bases, V lost 3 bases, and 6 bases had no gene match. The CDR3 totals 14 residues. The CDR3 sequence is CASSFAQGRNEQFF. The CDR3 DNA reads TGTGCCAGCAGTTTCGCACAGGGGCGGAATGAGCAGTTCTTC.

Many counts were recorded for this clonotype. The DNA of the CDR3 is TGCGCCAGCAGCGTTGGACGTTCTGGAAACACCATATATTTT. Translating gives CASSVGRSGNTIYF. The J gene is TRBJ1-3, the V gene TRBV5-1; D call uncertain. From germline, CDR1 is SGHRS and CDR2 YFSETQ. The CDR3 has 14 residues. V gave up 4 bases and J gave up 1 base, with 9 bases separating them.

This clonotype was seen only a few times. The gene calls are TRBV2 and TRBJ1-1; possibly TRBD1 for D (6 bases). The CDR3 sequence is 13 residues long. Germline lookup yields CDR1 SNHLY and CDR2 FYNNEI. V lost 8 bases and J lost 4, with 14 bases in between. This CDR3 reads CASQGQVVTEAFF. The CDR3 DNA is TGTGCCAGCCAGGGGCAGGTGGTCACTGAAGCTTTCTTT.

This clonotype has only a few counts. The rearrangement joins TRBV6-2 or TRBV6-3 to TRBJ2-3; D may be TRBD2 (5 bases). The germline V gene has CDR1 MNHEY and CDR2 SVGEGT. The CDR3 consists of 18 residues. V lost 7 bases to trimming and J lost 2 bases, with 25 bases between them. The CDR3 sequence: CASTSEGTATFFTDTQYF. As DNA, the CDR3 is TGTGCCAGCACTTCAGAGGGTACAGCGACCTTTTTCACAGATACGCAGTATTTT.

This clonotype was picked up many times. V gene TRBV28 combines with J gene TRBJ1-1; 7 bases align to TRBD1. V shed 5 bases, J shed 3 bases, and the junction held 6 bases outside the gene matches. This CDR3 region has 14 residues. Germline CDR1 is MDHEN and CDR2 is SYDVKM. In nucleotides, the CDR3 is TGTGCCAGCAGTCCAGGGGGGGGTGACACTGAAGCTTTCTTT. Translating it yields CASSPGGGDTEAFF. Complete variable domain (other parts from reference TRBV28 and TRBJ1-1): DVKVTQSSRYLVKRTGEKVFLECVQDMDHENMFWYRQDPGLGLRLIYFSYDVKMKEKGDIPEGYSVSREKKERFSLILESASTNQTSMYLCASSPGGGDTEAFFGQGTRLTVV.

The chain joins TRBV7-2 to TRBJ2-4; 8 bases are a match to TRBD2. The trim removed 5 bases at V and 3 bases at J, leaving 9 bases unmatched. CDR3 length equals 16 residues. CDR1 is SGHTA, CDR2 FQGNSA, per germline. The CDR3 loop reads CASSPSTSENKNIQYF. CDR3 in DNA: TGTGCCAGCAGCCCCTCGACTAGCGAAAACAAAAACATTCAGTACTTC.

The chain combines TRBV24-1 with TRBJ1-6; 8 bases line up with TRBD1. J was trimmed by 8 bases and V by 2 bases; bases with no gene match: 7. This CDR3 spans 16 amino acids. Looked up from germline, CDR1 is KGHDR and CDR2 is SFDVKD. The CDR3: CATSDSRTGSDSPLHF. DNA of the CDR3: TGTGCCACCAGTGATTCCCGGACAGGGTCCGATTCACCCCTCCACTTT.

This clonotype showed up many times. V gene TRBV6-5 combines with J gene TRBJ1-2; 8 bases are a match to TRBD1. V was pared by 2 bases and J by 4 bases, with 3 bases of the junction left unmatched. The CDR3 totals 14 residues. From germline, CDR1 is MNHEY and CDR2 SVGAGI. CDR3 residues: CASSYGDRRYGYTF. The CDR3 nucleotides read TGTGCCAGCAGTTACGGGGACAGGCGCTATGGCTACACCTTC.

This clonotype turned up a few times. The J gene is TRBJ1-1, the V gene TRBV12-3 or TRBV12-4; 9 positions agree with TRBD1. J was trimmed by 5 bases and V by 6 bases; bases with no gene match: 7. The CDR3 has 14 amino acids. The CDR3 DNA sequence: TGTGCCAGCAGCGAACAGGGGGCGCGAACTGAAGCTTTCTTT. Translation gives CASSEQGARTEAFF.

This clonotype was observed a handful of times. The chain joins TRBV28 to TRBJ1-6; possible D gene TRBD1, 6 bases. Trimming cost V 6 bases and J 7 bases, with 19 bases left between them. CDR1 MDHEN and CDR2 SYDVKM come from the germline V gene. This CDR3 region has 16 residues. CDR3 sequence reads: CASRWAGLGANSPLHF. The CDR3, as DNA: TGTGCCAGCAGGTGGGCCGGCCTGGGGGCAAATTCACCCCTCCACTTT.